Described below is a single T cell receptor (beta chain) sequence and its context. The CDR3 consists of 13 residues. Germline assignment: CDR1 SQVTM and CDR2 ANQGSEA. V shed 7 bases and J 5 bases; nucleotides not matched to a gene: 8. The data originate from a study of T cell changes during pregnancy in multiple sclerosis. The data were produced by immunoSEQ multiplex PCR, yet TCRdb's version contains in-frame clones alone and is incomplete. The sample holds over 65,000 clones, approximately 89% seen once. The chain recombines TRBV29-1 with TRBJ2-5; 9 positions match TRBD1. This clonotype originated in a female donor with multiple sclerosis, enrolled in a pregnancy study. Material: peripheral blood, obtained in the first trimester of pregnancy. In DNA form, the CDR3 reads TGCAGCGGACAACGGGACAGGGCGGAGACCCAGTACTTC. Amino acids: CSGQRDRAETQYF.